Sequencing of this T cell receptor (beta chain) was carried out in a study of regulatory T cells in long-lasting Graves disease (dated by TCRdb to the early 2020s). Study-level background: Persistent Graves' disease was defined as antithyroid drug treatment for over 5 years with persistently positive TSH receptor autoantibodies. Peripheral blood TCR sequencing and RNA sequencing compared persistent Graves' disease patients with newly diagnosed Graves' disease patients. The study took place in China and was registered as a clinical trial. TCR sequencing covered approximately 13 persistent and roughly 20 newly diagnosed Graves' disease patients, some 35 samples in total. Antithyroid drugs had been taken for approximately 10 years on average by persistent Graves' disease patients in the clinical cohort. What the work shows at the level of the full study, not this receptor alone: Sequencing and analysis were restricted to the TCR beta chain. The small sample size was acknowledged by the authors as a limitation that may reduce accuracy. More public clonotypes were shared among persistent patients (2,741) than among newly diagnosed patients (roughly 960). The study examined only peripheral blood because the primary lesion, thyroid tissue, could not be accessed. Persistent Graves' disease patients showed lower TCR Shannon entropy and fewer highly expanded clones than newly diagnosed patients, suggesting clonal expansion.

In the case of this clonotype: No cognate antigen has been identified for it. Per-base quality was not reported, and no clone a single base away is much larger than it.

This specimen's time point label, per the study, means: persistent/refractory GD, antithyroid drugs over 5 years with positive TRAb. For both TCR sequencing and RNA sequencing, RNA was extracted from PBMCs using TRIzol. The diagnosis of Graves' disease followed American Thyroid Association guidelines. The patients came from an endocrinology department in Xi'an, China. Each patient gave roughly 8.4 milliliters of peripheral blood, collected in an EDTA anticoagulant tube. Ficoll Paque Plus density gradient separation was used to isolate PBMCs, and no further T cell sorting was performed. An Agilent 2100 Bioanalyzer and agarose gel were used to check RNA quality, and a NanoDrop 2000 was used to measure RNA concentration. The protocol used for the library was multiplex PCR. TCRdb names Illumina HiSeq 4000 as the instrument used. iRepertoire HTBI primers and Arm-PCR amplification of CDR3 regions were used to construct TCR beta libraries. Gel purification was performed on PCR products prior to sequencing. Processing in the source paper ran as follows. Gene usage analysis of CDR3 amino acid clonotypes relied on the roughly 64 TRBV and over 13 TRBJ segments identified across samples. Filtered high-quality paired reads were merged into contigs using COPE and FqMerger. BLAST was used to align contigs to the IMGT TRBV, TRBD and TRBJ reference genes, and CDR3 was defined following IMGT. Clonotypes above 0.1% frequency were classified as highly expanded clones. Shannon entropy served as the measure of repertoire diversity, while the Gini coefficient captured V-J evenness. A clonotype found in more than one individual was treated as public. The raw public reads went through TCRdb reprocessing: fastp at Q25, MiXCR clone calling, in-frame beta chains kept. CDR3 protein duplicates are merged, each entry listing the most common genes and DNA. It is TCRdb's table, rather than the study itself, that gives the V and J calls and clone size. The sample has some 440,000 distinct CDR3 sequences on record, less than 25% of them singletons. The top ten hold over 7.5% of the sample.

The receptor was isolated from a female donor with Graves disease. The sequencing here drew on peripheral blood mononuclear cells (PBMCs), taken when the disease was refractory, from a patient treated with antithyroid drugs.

The DNA sequence is as follows: TGTGCCAGCAGTTCCACCAGGGTTTCCTATGGCTACACCTTC. It encodes CASSSTRVSYGYTF. The sequence is built from TRBV27 and TRBJ1-2; the D gene is perhaps TRBD1, from 5 matching bases. The CDR3 numbers 14 residues from cysteine through phenylalanine. The DNA shown is the 42-base CDR3, in frame from base 1. Via the germline V gene (reference sequence), CDR1 is MNHEY and CDR2 SMNVEV. Between the V and J ends, shortened by 4 bases and 4 bases respectively, the junction contains 13 bases.